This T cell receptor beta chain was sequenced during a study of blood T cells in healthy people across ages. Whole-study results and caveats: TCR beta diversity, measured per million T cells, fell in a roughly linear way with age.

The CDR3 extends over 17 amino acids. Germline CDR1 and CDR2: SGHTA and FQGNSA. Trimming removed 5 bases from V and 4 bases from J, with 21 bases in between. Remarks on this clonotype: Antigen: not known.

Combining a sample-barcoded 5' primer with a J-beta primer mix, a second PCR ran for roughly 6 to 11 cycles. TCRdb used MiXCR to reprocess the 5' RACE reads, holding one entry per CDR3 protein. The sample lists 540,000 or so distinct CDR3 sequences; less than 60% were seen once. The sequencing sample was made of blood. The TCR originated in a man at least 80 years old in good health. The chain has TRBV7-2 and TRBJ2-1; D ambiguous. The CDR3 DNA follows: TGTGCCAGCAGCCCGCCGGACGCTGGTGTTGTATACAATGAGCAGTTCTTC. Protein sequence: CASSPPDAGVVYNEQFF.